This entry is about one T cell receptor (beta chain). Its antigen is as yet unknown. The CDR3 length is 18 residues. V lost 2 bases, J lost 5 bases, and 13 bases stayed unmatched. CDR1 is MGHDK, CDR2 SYGVNS, per germline. These data come from a study of regulatory T cells in long-lasting Graves disease. Study information: A definition of persistent Graves' disease required over 5 years of antithyroid drugs plus positive TSH receptor antibodies.

Time point in this sample: persistent/refractory GD, antithyroid drugs over 5 years with positive TRAb. Scientists built the TCR library using RNA that was extracted from PBMCs. The authors built TCR beta libraries using iRepertoire HTBI primers and Arm-PCR of CDR3 regions. MiXCR was run by TCRdb on the multiplex PCR reads, yielding one entry per CDR3 protein. The sample records about 420,000 distinct CDR3 sequences, 20% to 30% being singletons. Findings and limits, study-wide: Persistent disease preferred TRBV28, TRBJ1-2 and TRBJ2-5.

The origin of this receptor is a female donor with Graves disease. Sequences were derived from peripheral blood mononuclear cells (PBMCs), sampled when the disease was refractory, from a patient treated with antithyroid drugs. This chain connects TRBV25-1 to TRBJ2-2; 8 bases line up with TRBD1. CDR3 DNA sequence: TGTGCCAGCAGTGAACAGTCTACCGGGACAGGAGTTACCGGGGAGCTGTTTTTT. This translates into CASSEQSTGTGVTGELFF.